This TCR beta chain was found in a study of cytomegalovirus exposure and HLA in healthy donors. Broader study findings: Later analysis associated a missense DCLRE1C variant with TCR beta V- and J-gene trimming. According to the study, roughly 160 TCR beta chains were cytomegalovirus-associated.

Germline CDR1 SNHLY, CDR2 FYNNEI. This CDR3 spans 14 amino acids. V was trimmed by 3 bases and J by 6 bases, leaving 12 bases between them. Nominally healthy donors provided the samples, though records likely missed some immune exposures. It was with 60 Vbeta and 13 Jbeta primers that the PCR ran. TCRdb keeps only in-frame clones here, not all; method: immunoSEQ multiplex PCR. The table lists about 200,000 clones, roughly 80% of them singletons. Regarding this clone: The antigen remains unidentified.

This receptor was obtained from a woman in her late teens or twenties in good health and CMV-seronegative. This chain connects TRBV2 to TRBJ1-5; D gene uncertain. Sequenced: PBMCs. CDR3: CASSERERGQPQHF. CDR3 bases: TGTGCCAGCAGTGAGCGGGAAAGAGGTCAGCCCCAGCATTTT.